Sequencing of this TCR beta chain was carried out in a study of cytomegalovirus exposure and HLA in healthy donors. This clone was found once. The PCR employed 60 Vbeta primers together with 13 Jbeta primers. Measured with immunoSEQ multiplex PCR; TCRdb has only the in-frame clones, and not every one. The sample has 100,000 to 150,000 clones, around four fifths seen once. The sample was PBMCs. The clonotype was recovered from a man aged 30 to 39 in good health and CMV-seronegative.

The CDR3 DNA reads as TGTGCCAGCAGCGTGGGCCCCACGGGGGGAGAGACCCAGTACTTC. Amino acids: CASSVGPTGGETQYF. The V and J genes are TRBV9 and TRBJ2-5; 7 bases are shared with TRBD2. In germline, CDR1 is SGDLS, CDR2 YYNGEE. Unmatched junction bases numbered 8, after V lost 2 bases and J lost 4 bases. The CDR3 length is 15 residues.